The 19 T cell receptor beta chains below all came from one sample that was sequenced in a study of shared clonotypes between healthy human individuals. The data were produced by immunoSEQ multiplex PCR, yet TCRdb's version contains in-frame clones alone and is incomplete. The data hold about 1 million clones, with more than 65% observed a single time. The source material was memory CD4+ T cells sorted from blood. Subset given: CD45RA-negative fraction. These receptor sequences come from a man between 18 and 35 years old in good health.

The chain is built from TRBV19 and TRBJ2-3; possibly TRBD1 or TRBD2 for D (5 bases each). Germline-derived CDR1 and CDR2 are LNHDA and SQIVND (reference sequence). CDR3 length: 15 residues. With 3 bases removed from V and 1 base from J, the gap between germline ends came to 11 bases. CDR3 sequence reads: CASSIGGMGTDTQYF. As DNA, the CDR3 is TGTGCCAGTAGTATTGGGGGAATGGGCACAGATACGCAGTATTTT.

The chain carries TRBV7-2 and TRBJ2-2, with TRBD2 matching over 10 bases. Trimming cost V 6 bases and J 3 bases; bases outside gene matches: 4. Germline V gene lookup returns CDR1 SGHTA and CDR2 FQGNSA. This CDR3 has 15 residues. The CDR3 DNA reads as TGTGCCAGCAGGAAAGGACTAGCGGACACCGGGGAGCTGTTTTTT. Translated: CASRKGLADTGELFF.

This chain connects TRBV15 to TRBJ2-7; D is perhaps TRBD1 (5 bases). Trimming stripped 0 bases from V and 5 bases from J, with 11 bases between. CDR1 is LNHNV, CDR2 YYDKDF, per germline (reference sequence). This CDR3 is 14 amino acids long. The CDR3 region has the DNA TGTGCCACCAGCAGAGATCAGCTAGGGGACGAGCAGTACTTC. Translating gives CATSRDQLGDEQYF.

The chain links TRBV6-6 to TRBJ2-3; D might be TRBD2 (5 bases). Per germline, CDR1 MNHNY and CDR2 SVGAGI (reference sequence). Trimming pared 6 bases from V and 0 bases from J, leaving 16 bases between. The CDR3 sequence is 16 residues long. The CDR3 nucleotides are TGTGCCAGCAGCCGGGGAAGCGGAGCAAGCACAGATACGCAGTATTTT. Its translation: CASSRGSGASTDTQYF.

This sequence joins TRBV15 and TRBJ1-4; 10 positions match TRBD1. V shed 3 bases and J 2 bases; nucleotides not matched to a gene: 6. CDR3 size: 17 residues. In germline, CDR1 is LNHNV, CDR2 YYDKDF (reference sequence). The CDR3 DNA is TGTGCCACCAGCAGGGGACAGGGGTTGGTTACTAATGAAAAACTGTTTTTT. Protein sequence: CATSRGQGLVTNEKLFF. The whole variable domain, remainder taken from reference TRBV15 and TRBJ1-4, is DAMVIQNPRYQVTQFGKPVTLSCSQTLNHNVMYWYQQKSSQAPKLLFHYYDKDFNNEADTPDNFQSRRPNTSFCFLDIRSPGLGDTAMYLCATSRGQGLVTNEKLFFGSGTQLSVL.

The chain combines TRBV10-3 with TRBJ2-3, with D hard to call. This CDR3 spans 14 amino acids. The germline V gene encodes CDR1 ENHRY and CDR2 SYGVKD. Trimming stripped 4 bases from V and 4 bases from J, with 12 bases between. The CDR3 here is CAISVSVIADTQYF. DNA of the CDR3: TGTGCCATCAGTGTGTCGGTTATCGCAGATACGCAGTATTTT.

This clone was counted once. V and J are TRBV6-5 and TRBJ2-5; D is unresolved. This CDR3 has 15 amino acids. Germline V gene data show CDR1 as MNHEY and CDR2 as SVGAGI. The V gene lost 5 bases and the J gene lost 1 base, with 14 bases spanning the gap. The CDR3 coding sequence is TGTGCCAGCAGTAGTCAGTATGGTGCCCAAGAGACCCAGTACTTC. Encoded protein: CASSSQYGAQETQYF.

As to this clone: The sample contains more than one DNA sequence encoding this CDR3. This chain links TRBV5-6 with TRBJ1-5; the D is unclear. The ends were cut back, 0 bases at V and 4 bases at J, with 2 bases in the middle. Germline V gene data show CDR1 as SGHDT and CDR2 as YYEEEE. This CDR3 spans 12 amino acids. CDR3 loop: CASSLGNQPQHF. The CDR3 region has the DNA TGTGCCAGCAGCTTGGGAAATCAGCCCCAGCATTTT.

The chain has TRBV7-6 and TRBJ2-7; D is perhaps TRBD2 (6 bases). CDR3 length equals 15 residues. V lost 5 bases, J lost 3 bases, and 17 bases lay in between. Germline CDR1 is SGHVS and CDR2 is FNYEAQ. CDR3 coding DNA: TGTGCCAGCAGCCCCGGGGGTACAAGGCACTACGAGCAGTACTTC. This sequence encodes CASSPGGTRHYEQYF.

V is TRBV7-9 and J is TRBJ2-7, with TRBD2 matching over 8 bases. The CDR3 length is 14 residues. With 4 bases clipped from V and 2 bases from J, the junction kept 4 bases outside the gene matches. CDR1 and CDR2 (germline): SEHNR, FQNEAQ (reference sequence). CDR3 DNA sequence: TGTGCCAGCAGCTCCGGACTAGCTCCCTACGAGCAGTACTTC. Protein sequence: CASSSGLAPYEQYF.

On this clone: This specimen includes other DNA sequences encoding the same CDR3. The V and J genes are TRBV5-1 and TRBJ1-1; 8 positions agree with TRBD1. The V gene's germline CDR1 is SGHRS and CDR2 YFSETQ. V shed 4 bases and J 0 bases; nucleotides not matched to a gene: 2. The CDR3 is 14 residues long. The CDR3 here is CASSLDRVNTEAFF. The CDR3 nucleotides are TGCGCCAGCAGCCTGGACAGGGTGAACACTGAAGCTTTCTTT.

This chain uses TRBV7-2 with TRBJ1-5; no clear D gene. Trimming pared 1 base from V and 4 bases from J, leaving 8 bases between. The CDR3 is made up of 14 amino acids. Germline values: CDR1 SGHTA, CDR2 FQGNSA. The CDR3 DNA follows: TGTGCCAGCAGCTTAGTACCGGAGAATCAGCCCCAGCATTTT. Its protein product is CASSLVPENQPQHF.

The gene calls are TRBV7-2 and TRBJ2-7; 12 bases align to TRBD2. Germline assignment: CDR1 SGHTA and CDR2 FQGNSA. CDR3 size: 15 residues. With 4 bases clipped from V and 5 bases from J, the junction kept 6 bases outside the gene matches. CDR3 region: CASSYLAGGKNEQYF. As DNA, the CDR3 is TGTGCCAGCAGCTATCTAGCGGGGGGGAAGAACGAGCAGTACTTC. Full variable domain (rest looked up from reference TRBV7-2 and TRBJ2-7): GAGVSQSPSNKVTEKGKDVELRCDPISGHTALYWYRQSLGQGLEFLIYFQGNSAPDKSGLPSDRFSAERTGGSVSTLTIQRTQQEDSAVYLCASSYLAGGKNEQYFGPGTRLTVT.

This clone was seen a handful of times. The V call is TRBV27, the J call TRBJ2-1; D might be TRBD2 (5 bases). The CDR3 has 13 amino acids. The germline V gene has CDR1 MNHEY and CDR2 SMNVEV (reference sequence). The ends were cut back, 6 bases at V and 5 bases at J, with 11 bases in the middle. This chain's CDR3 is CASSLRGNNEQFF. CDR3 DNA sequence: TGTGCCAGCAGCTTGAGAGGGAACAATGAGCAGTTCTTC.

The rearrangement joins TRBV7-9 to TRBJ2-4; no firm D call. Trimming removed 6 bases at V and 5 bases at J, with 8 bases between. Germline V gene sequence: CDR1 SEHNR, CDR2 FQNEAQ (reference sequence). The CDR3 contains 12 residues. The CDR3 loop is CASSRGENIQYF. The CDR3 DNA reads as TGTGCCAGCAGTAGAGGTGAAAACATTCAGTACTTC.

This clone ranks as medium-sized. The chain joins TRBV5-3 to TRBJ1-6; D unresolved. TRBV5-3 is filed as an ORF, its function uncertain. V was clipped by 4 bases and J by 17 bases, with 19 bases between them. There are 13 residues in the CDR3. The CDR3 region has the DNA TGTGCCAGAAGCCGCCCCGTGCGGGGAAGGGTCCACTTT. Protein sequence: CARSRPVRGRVHF.

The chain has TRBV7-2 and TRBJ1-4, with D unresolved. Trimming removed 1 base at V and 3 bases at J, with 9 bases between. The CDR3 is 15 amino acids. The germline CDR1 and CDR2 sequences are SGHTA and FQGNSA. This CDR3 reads CASSLGGQANEKLFF. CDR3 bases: TGTGCCAGCAGCTTAGGAGGGCAGGCTAATGAAAAACTGTTTTTT.

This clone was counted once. DNA of the CDR3: TGCGCCAGCAGCTTCGCAGGGGCGGGCTACGAGCAGTACTTC. It translates to CASSFAGAGYEQYF. The rearrangement links TRBV5-1 to TRBJ2-7, with D possibly being TRBD1 (6 bases). V lost 2 bases, J lost 3 bases, and 12 bases lay in between. The CDR3 is made up of 14 amino acids. Germline CDR1 and CDR2: SGHRS and YFSETQ.

CDR3 in amino acids: CASSPFRTMSNQPQHF. DNA of the CDR3: TGTGCCAGCAGTCCCTTCCGGACAATGAGCAATCAGCCCCAGCATTTT. The rearrangement links TRBV27 to TRBJ1-5, with D maybe TRBD1 (5 bases). CDR1 is MNHEY, CDR2 SMNVEV, per germline (reference sequence). There are 16 residues in the CDR3. V was cut by 5 bases and J by 1 base, with 15 bases left in between.